This T cell receptor (beta chain) was identified during a study of T cells in Graves' hyperthyroidism and ophthalmopathy. Amplified TCR beta CDR3 regions came from RNA transcripts. A first-round RT-PCR of the TCR CDR3 used the HTBI primer set. TCRdb reprocessed the multiplex PCR reads via MiXCR and lists one record per CDR3 protein. The data contain about 410,000 distinct CDR3 sequences, 14% to 15% of them singletons. This clonotype has a count of ten or more. Trimming took 6 bases from V and 0 from J, leaving 10 bases between them. The CDR3 has 13 residues. Germline loops: CDR1 SQVTM, CDR2 ANQGSEA. This chain uses TRBV29-1 with TRBJ2-3, with D maybe TRBD2 (5 bases). The specimen was blood. The sequence was collected from a man between 18 and 29 years old with Graves' ophthalmopathy. The CDR3 region has the DNA TGCAGCGTCCGTAGCGCTAGCACAGATACGCAGTATTTT. Translation: CSVRSASTDTQYF.